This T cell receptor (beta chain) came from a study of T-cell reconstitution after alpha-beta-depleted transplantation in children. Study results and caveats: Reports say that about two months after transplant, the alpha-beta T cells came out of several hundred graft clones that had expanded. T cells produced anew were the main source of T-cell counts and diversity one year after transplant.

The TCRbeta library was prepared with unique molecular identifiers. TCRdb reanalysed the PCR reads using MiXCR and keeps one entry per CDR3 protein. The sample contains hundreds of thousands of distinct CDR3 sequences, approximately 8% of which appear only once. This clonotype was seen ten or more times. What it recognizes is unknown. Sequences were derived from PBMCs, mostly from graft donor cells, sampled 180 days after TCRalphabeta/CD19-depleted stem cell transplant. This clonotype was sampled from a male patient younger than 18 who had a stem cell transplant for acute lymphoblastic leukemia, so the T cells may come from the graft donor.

The CDR3 DNA reads as TGCAGTGCTAGAGGGCAGACTCAAGAGACCCAGTACTTC. Translating it yields CSARGQTQETQYF. The chain carries TRBV20-1 and TRBJ2-5; no reliable D call. With 1 base removed from V and 2 bases from J, the gap between germline ends came to 8 bases. CDR1 DFQATT and CDR2 SNEGSKA come from the germline V gene (reference sequence). This CDR3 is 13 amino acids long.